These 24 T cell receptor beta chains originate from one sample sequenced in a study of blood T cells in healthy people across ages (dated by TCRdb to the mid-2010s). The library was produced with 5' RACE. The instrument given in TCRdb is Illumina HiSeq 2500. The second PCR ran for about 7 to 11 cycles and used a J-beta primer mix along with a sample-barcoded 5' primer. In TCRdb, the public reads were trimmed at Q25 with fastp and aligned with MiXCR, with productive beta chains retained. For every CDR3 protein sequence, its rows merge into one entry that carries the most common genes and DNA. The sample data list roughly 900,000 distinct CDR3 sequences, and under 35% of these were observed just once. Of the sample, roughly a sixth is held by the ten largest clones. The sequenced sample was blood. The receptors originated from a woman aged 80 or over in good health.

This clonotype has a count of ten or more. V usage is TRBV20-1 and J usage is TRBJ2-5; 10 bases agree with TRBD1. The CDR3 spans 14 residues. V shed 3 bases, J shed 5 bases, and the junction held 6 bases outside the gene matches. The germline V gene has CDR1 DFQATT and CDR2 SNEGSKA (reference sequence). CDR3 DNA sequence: TGCAGTGCTAGGAAGGGACAGGGGAGGGAGACCCAGTACTTC. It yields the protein CSARKGQGRETQYF.

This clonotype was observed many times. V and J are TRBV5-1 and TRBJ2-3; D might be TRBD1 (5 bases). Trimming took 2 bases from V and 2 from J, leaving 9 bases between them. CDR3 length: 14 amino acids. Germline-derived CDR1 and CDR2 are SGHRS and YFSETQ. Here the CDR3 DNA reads TGCGCCAGCAGCTTAATGGACAACACAGATACGCAGTATTTT. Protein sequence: CASSLMDNTDTQYF.

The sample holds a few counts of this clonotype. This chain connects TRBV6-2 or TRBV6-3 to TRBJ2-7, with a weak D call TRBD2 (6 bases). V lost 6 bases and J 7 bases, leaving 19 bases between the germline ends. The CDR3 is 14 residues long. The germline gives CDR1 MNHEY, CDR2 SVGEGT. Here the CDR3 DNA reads TGTGCCAGCAGCCCCGCCCTTATGGACTATGAGCAGTACTTC. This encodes CASSPALMDYEQYF.

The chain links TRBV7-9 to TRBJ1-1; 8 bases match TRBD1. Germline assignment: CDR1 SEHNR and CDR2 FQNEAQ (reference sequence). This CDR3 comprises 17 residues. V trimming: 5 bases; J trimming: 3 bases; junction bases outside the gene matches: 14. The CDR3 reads CASSPTGDPPRDTEAFF. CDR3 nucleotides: TGTGCCAGCAGCCCGACAGGGGATCCTCCCCGGGACACTGAAGCTTTCTTT.

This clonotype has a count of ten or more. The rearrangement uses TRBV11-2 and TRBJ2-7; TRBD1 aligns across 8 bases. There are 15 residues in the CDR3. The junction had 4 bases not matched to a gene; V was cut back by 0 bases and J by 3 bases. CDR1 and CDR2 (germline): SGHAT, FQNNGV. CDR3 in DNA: TGTGCCAGCAGCTTAGACGGGGACAGGCGCTACGAGCAGTACTTC. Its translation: CASSLDGDRRYEQYF.

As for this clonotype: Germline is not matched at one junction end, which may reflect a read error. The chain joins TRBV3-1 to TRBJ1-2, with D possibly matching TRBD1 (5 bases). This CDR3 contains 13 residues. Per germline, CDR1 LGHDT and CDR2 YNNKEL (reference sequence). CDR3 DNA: TGTGCCAGCAGCCAGGGGGGTGACTATGGCTACTCCTTC. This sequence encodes CASSQGGDYGYSF.

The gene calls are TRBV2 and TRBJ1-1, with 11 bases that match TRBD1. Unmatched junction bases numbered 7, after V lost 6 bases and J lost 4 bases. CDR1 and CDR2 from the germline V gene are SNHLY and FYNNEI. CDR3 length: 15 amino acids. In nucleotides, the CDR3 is TGTGCCAGCAGCTTTTGGGACAGGGGGACCACTGAAGCTTTCTTT. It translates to CASSFWDRGTTEAFF. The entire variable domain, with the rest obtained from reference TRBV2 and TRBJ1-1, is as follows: EPEVTQTPSHQVTQMGQEVILRCVPISNHLYFYWYRQILGQKVEFLVSFYNNEISEKSEIFDDQFSVERPDGSNFTLKIRSTKLEDSAMYFCASSFWDRGTTEAFFGQGTRLTVV.

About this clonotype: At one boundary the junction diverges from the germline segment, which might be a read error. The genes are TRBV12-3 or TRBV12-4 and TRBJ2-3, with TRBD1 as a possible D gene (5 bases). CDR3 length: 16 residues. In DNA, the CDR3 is TGTGCCAGCTCCTGGGGCTCTCCCCTAAGAGCAGATGCGCAGTATTTT. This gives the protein CASSWGSPLRADAQYF.

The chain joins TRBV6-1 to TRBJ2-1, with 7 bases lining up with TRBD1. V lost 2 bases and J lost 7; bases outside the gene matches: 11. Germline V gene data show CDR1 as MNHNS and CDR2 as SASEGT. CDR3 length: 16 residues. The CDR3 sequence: CASSEYQGDSRNEQFF. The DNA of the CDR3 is TGTGCCAGCAGTGAATATCAGGGGGACAGTCGAAATGAGCAGTTCTTC.

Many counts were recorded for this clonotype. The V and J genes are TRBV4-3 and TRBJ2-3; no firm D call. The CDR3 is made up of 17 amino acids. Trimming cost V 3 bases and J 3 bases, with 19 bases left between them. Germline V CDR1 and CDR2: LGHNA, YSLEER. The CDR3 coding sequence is TGCGCCAGCAGCCAGGGCCCGAAAGGGATTAGGACAGATACGCAGTATTTT. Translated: CASSQGPKGIRTDTQYF.

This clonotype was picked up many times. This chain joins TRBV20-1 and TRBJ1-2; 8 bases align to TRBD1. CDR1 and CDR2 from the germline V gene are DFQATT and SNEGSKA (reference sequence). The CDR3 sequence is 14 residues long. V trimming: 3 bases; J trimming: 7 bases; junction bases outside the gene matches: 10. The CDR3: CSARPGGRVRGYTF. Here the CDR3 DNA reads TGCAGTGCTAGGCCAGGGGGCCGAGTTCGTGGCTACACCTTC.

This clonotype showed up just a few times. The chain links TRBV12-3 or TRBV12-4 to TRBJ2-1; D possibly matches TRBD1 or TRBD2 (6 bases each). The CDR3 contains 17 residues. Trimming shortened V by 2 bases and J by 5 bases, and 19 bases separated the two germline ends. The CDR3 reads CASSLSEGRGANNEQFF. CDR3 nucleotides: TGTGCCAGCAGTTTAAGTGAGGGTAGGGGGGCAAACAATGAGCAGTTCTTC.

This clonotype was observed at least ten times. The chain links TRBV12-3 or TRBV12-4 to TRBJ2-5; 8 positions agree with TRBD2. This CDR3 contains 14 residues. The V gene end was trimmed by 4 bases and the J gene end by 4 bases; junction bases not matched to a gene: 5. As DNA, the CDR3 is TGTGCCAGCAGTTCGAGGACTAGCACAGAGACCCAGTACTTC. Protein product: CASSSRTSTETQYF.

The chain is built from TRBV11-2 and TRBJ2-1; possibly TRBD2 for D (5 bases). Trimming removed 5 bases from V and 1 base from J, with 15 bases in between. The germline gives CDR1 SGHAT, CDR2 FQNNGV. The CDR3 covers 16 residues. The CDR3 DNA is TGTGCCAGCAGCCCCCTCCGAGCGGTGTCCTACAATGAGCAGTTCTTC. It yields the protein CASSPLRAVSYNEQFF.

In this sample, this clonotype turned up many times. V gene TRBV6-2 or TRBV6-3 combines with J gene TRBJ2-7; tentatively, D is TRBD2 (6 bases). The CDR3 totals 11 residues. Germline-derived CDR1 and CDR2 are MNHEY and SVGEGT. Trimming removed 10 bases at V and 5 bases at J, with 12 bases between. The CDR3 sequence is CANLREDEQYF. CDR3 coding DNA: TGTGCCAACCTAAGGGAGGACGAGCAGTACTTC.

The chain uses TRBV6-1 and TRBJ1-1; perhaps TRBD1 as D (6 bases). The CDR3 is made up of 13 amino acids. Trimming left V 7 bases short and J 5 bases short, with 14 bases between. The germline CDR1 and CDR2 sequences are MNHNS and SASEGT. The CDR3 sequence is CASNRGGWTEAFF. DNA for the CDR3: TGTGCCAGCAATCGCGGGGGCTGGACTGAAGCTTTCTTT.

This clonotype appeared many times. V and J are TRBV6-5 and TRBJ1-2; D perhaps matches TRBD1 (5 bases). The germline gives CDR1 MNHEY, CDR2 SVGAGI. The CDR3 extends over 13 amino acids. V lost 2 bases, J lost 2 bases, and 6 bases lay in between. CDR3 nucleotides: TGTGCCAGCAGTTACGGGGGGAACTATGGCTACACCTTC. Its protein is CASSYGGNYGYTF.

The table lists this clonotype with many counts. As DNA, the CDR3 is TGTGCCAGCAGCTTTAGTCCCCATAGGGCAGCCGATCGGTATTTT. Translating it yields CASSFSPHRAADRYF. The V and J genes are TRBV7-9 and TRBJ2-3; D ambiguous. V lost 3 bases and J lost 14, with 24 bases in between. The CDR3 runs 15 residues. CDR1 is SEHNR and CDR2 is FQNEAQ in the germline V gene (reference sequence).

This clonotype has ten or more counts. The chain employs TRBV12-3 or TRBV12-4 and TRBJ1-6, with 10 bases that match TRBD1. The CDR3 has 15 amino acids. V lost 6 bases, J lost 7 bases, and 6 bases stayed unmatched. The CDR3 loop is CASRRGQGINSPLHF. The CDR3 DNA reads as TGTGCCAGCAGACGGGGACAGGGGATAAATTCACCCCTCCACTTT.

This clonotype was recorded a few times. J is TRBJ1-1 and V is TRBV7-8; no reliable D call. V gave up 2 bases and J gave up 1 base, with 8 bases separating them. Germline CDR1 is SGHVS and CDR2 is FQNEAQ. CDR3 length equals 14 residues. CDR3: CASSLTRKNTEAFF. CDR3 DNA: TGTGCCAGCAGCTTAACCAGAAAGAACACTGAAGCTTTCTTT.

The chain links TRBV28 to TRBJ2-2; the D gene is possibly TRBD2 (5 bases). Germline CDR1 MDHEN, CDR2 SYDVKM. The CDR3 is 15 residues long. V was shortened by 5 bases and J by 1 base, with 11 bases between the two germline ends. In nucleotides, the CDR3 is TGTGCCAGCAGTCTAGCCCGGGGGAACACCGGGGAGCTGTTTTTT. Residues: CASSLARGNTGELFF.

Here the CDR3 DNA reads TGTGCCAGCAGTTACTCGGGGGGGTACTCTGGGGCCAACGTCCTGACTTTC. Amino acids: CASSYSGGYSGANVLTF. This sequence joins TRBV6-5 and TRBJ2-6; 7 nucleotides match TRBD2. This CDR3 contains 17 residues. The V segment lost 0 bases and the J segment 0 bases; nucleotides outside the gene matches: 2. The V gene's germline CDR1 is MNHEY and CDR2 SVGAGI.

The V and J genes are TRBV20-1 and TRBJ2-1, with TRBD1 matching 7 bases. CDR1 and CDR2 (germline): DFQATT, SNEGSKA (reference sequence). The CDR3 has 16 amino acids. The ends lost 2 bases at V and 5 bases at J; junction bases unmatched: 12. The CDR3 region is CSARSPGTAGNNEQFF. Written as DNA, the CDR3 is TGCAGTGCTAGATCCCCCGGGACAGCCGGCAACAATGAGCAGTTCTTC.

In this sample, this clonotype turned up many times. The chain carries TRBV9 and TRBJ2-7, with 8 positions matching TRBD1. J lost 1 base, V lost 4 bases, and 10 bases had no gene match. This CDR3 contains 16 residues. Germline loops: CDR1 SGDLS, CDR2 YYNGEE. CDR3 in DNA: TGTGCCAGCAGCCCCCAAGGTGGGACAGGATCCTACGAGCAGTACTTC. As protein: CASSPQGGTGSYEQYF. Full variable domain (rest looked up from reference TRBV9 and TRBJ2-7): DSGVTQTPKHLITATGQRVTLRCSPRSGDLSVYWYQQSLDQGLQFLIQYYNGEERAKGNILERFSAQQFPDLHSELNLSSLELGDSALYFCASSPQGGTGSYEQYFGPGTRLTVT.